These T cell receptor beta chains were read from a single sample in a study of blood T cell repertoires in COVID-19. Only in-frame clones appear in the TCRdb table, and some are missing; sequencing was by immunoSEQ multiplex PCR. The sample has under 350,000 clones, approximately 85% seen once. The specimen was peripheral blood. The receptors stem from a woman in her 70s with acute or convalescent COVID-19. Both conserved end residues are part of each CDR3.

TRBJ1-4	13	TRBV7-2	CASSLNRGEKLFF
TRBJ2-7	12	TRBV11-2	CASSLYRDEQYF
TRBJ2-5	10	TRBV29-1	CSVAQATQYF
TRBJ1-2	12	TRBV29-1	CSVVPGNYGYTF
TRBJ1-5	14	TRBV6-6	CASSADSFNQPQHF
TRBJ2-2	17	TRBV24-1	CATSDYPGLQTTGELFF
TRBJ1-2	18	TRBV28	CASTPTGGGWTGGYGYTF
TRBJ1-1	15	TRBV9	CASSPRQGANTEAFF
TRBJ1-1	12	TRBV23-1	CARGGWRTEAFF
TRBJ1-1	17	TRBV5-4	CASSLGGSPRGTSEAFF
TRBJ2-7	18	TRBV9	CASPPLTQPAGGAYEQYF
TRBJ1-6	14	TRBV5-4	CASRPGQGNSPLHF
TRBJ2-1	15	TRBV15	CATSRLGLAGDEQFF
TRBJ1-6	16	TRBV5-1	CASSPGGQAYNSPLHF
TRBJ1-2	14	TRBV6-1	CASSEAHRFYGYTF
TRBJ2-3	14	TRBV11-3	CASSLGANTDTQYF
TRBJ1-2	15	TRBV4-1	CASSQEGTDNYGYTF
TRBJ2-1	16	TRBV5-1	CASSLEGGTVTSEQFF
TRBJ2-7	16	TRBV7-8	CASSFPLGGTGYEQYF
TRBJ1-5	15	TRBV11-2	CASSPGQGPNQPQHF
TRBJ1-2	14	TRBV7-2	CASSLAATNYGYTF
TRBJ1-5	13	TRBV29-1	CSVEQGSNQPQHF
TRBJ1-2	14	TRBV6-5	CASSREPGGGGYTF
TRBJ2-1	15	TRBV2	CASSIMSGGYNEQFF
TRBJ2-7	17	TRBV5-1	CASSLGLTSESSYEQYF
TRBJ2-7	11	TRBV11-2	CASSPGGMQYF
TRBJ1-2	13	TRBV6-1	CASSEPAGYGYTF
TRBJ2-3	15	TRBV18	CASSPSGGNTDTQYF
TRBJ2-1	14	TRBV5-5	CASSSVSAGAEQFF
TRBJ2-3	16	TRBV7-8	CASSLALAEYTDTQYF
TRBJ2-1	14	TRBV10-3	CAISETASTNEQFF
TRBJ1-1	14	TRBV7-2	CASSLGQMNTEAFF
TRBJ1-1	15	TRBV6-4	CASSHPQGAKAEAFF
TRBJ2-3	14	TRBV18	CASSLYRAADTQYF
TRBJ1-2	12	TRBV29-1	CSVVLANYGYTF
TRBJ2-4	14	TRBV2	CASQGSSTKNIQYF
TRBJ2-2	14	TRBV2	CASRYREGPGELFF
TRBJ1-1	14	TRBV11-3	CASSSTSRGTEAFF
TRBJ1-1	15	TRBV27	CASSFSPDLNTEAFF
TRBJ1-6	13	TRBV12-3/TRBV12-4	CASSAYRVSPLHF
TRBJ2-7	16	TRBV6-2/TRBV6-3	CASSYSLAATNYEQYF
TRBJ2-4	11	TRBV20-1	CSGGGQNIQYF
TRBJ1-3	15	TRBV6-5	CASSYSAYQGNTIYF
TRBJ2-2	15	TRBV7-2	CASSPPGSGAGELFF
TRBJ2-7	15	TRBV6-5	CASSFSGQGAYEQYF